The 30 T cell receptor beta chains reported below all come from one sample, sequenced in a study of T cell repertoires in cytomegalovirus infection. TCRdb reanalysed the reads using MiXCR and keeps one entry per CDR3 protein. The table shows about 920,000 distinct CDR3 sequences, with roughly 31% occurring only once. Their specific antigens are unknown. Here the sequenced sample was cultured CD8+ T cells from PBMCs, taken from culture after CMV antigen stimulation. These receptors originate from a human donor in good health (CMV status not recorded). Some clones in this sample may be carry-over from other donors' samples.

This clonotype was recorded many times. This chain joins TRBV7-2 and TRBJ1-2; D is unresolved. Germline V gene sequence: CDR1 SGHTA, CDR2 FQGNSA. The CDR3 totals 13 residues. V was trimmed by 6 bases and J by 3 bases, leaving 11 bases between them. The CDR3 bases are TGTGCCAGCAGATCCTCCGGGCACTATGGCTACACCTTC. Translation: CASRSSGHYGYTF. The full variable domain, with the rest looked up from reference TRBV7-2 and TRBJ1-2, is GAGVSQSPSNKVTEKGKDVELRCDPISGHTALYWYRQSLGQGLEFLIYFQGNSAPDKSGLPSDRFSAERTGGSVSTLTIQRTQQEDSAVYLCASRSSGHYGYTFGSGTRLTVV.

This sequence joins TRBV20-1 and TRBJ1-5; TRBD1 matches at 7 bases. Germline CDR1 is DFQATT and CDR2 is SNEGSKA (reference sequence). J gave up 5 bases and V 6 bases, and 13 bases lay outside the gene matches. This CDR3 has 15 amino acids. The CDR3 nucleotides are TGCAGTGCCACCGAGGAGACAGGGCGCGATCAGCCCCAGCATTTT. Its protein is CSATEETGRDQPQHF.

The chain links TRBV10-3 to TRBJ2-7, with 9 bases aligning to TRBD1. The V segment lost 6 bases and the J segment 3 bases; nucleotides outside the gene matches: 12. This CDR3 comprises 16 residues. CDR1 ENHRY and CDR2 SYGVKD come from the germline V gene. This CDR3 reads CAISDPLGTGIYEQYF. The CDR3 DNA reads as TGTGCCATCAGCGACCCTCTCGGGACAGGGATCTACGAGCAGTACTTC.

The chain has TRBV6-5 and TRBJ2-1; the D is unclear. The length of the CDR3 is 13 residues. Deletions cut 2 bases from V and 4 bases from J, with 6 bases between. Germline CDR1 reads MNHEY; CDR2 reads SVGAGI. The CDR3 DNA reads as TGTGCCAGCAGTTACCCAGTGTACAATGAGCAGTTCTTC. Translating gives CASSYPVYNEQFF.

This clonotype came up many times. The gene calls are TRBV6-5 and TRBJ2-4, with D possibly TRBD1 on 5 matching bases. The CDR3 covers 14 residues. V lost 2 bases and J lost 14, with 19 bases in between. Germline CDR1 is MNHEY and CDR2 is SVGAGI. The CDR3: CASSYRKGGRVEYF. CDR3 nucleotide sequence: TGTGCCAGCAGTTACCGGAAAGGCGGCAGGGTGGAGTACTTC.

The chain recombines TRBV6-5 with TRBJ2-3; D gene unclear. Looked up from germline, CDR1 is MNHEY and CDR2 is SVGAGI. This CDR3 contains 13 residues. The ends were cut back, 5 bases at V and 2 bases at J, with 8 bases in the middle. DNA for the CDR3: TGTGCCAGCAGTCCCGATCCCACAGATACGCAGTATTTT. It yields the protein CASSPDPTDTQYF.

This clonotype was found a few times. The rearrangement uses TRBV7-6 and TRBJ2-3, with 11 positions matching TRBD2. V was clipped by 5 bases and J by 4 bases; unmatched bases: 20. CDR1 is SGHVS and CDR2 is FNYEAQ in the germline V gene. CDR3 length: 20 amino acids. CDR3 in DNA: TGTGCCAGCAGCCCCCGGAGAGTAGCGGGGGGGTCCCACCCCGCAGATACGCAGTATTTT. It translates to CASSPRRVAGGSHPADTQYF.

The V call is TRBV6-2 or TRBV6-3, the J call TRBJ2-2, with TRBD2 matching 10 bases. CDR1 and CDR2 (germline): MNHEY, SVGEGT. V trimming: 0 bases; J trimming: 6 bases; junction bases outside the gene matches: 16. The CDR3 has 20 residues. The CDR3 protein is CASSYSSSGGPSKTPGELFF. The DNA for the CDR3 is TGTGCCAGCAGTTACTCGTCTAGCGGGGGCCCAAGCAAAACGCCCGGGGAGCTGTTTTTT.

This clonotype was observed many times. The V call is TRBV7-2, the J call TRBJ2-7, with D perhaps matching TRBD1 (5 bases). Germline V gene sequence: CDR1 SGHTA, CDR2 FQGNSA. This CDR3 contains 15 residues. V was clipped by 1 base and J by 5 bases, with 15 bases between them. CDR3 DNA sequence: TGTGCCAGCAGCTTAGAAGCAGGGTGTATCAACGAGCAGTACTTC. Translating it yields CASSLEAGCINEQYF. The full variable domain, its missing parts supplied by reference TRBV7-2 and TRBJ2-7, is GAGVSQSPSNKVTEKGKDVELRCDPISGHTALYWYRQSLGQGLEFLIYFQGNSAPDKSGLPSDRFSAERTGGSVSTLTIQRTQQEDSAVYLCASSLEAGCINEQYFGPGTRLTVT.

This chain links TRBV27 with TRBJ2-7; possible D gene TRBD1, 6 bases. This CDR3 region has 17 residues. V was pared by 7 bases and J by 3 bases, with 25 bases between. Germline CDR1 is MNHEY and CDR2 is SMNVEV (reference sequence). The CDR3 coding sequence is TGTGCCAGCACTTCTACAACCCCGGACAGAAGTTACTACGAGCAGTACTTC. This sequence encodes CASTSTTPDRSYYEQYF.

This clonotype was seen just once. DNA of the CDR3: TGTGCCAGCAGCGTAGCAAAGGACGGAATCACCTACAATGAGCAGTTCTTC. Protein product: CASSVAKDGITYNEQFF. This chain joins TRBV9 and TRBJ2-1, with unresolved D. The CDR3 totals 17 residues. V lost 0 bases and J 2 bases, leaving 15 bases between the germline ends. Looked up from germline, CDR1 is SGDLS and CDR2 is YYNGEE.

The V gene is TRBV19, the J gene TRBJ2-2; the match to TRBD1 covers 8 bases. CDR3 length: 16 residues. The germline V gene has CDR1 LNHDA and CDR2 SQIVND (reference sequence). Unmatched junction bases numbered 10, after V lost 5 bases and J lost 5 bases. CDR3 loop: CASSAHQGALTGELFF. The CDR3 DNA is TGTGCCAGTAGTGCCCATCAGGGGGCGCTTACCGGGGAGCTGTTTTTT.

In this sample, this clonotype turned up many times. The rearrangement links TRBV7-6 to TRBJ1-1; D remains unclear. This CDR3 has 15 amino acids. Germline CDR1 reads SGHVS; CDR2 reads FNYEAQ. V dropped 0 bases and J dropped 0 bases, with 8 bases sitting between them. The DNA for the CDR3 is TGTGCCAGCAGCTTAGCGGATAGTATGAACACTGAAGCTTTCTTT. Translation: CASSLADSMNTEAFF. Supplemented by reference TRBV7-6 and TRBJ1-1, the full variable domain reads GAGVSQSPRYKVTKRGQDVALRCDPISGHVSLYWYRQALGQGPEFLTYFNYEAQQDKSGLPNDRFSAERPEGSISTLTIQRTEQRDSAMYRCASSLADSMNTEAFFGQGTRLTVV.

The chain has TRBV27 and TRBJ2-4, with D perhaps given as TRBD1 or TRBD2 (6 bases each). The CDR3 sequence is 14 residues long. V dropped 5 bases and J dropped 7 bases, with 15 bases sitting between them. From germline, CDR1 is MNHEY and CDR2 SMNVEV (reference sequence). CDR3 bases: TGTGCCAGCAGTGTGACAGGTCGGGGGAACATTCAGTACTTC. It encodes CASSVTGRGNIQYF.

The chain combines TRBV6-4 with TRBJ1-1; no clear D gene. CDR1 MRHNA and CDR2 SNTAGT come from the germline V gene. V lost 2 bases and J lost 0, with 7 bases in between. The CDR3 runs 14 residues. CDR3 loop: CASSDRNMNTEAFF. For the CDR3, the DNA is TGTGCCAGCAGTGACAGAAACATGAACACTGAAGCTTTCTTT.

This clonotype occurred once. The chain joins TRBV6-5 to TRBJ2-7; a possible D gene is TRBD2 (5 bases). The V gene lost 5 bases and the J gene lost 7 bases, with 15 bases spanning the gap. Germline V gene data show CDR1 as MNHEY and CDR2 as SVGAGI. The CDR3 is 13 amino acids. DNA of the CDR3: TGTGCCAGCAGTCCCGGGGTGGCTTTTGAGCAGTACGTC. Its protein is CASSPGVAFEQYV.

This clonotype has just a few counts. The chain carries TRBV7-9 and TRBJ2-2; tentatively, D is TRBD1 or TRBD2 (5 bases each). Germline V gene sequence: CDR1 SEHNR, CDR2 FQNEAQ (reference sequence). The ends were cut back, 4 bases at V and 7 bases at J, with 10 bases in the middle. This CDR3 is 13 amino acids long. CDR3 loop: CASSSGTVGELFF. DNA for the CDR3: TGTGCCAGCAGCTCGGGGACGGTCGGGGAGCTGTTTTTT.

On this clonotype: The junction departs from germline at one end; a sequencing error may be responsible. This rearrangement joins TRBV7-8 to TRBJ1-5; the match to TRBD1 covers 7 bases. Germline values: CDR1 SGHVS, CDR2 FQNEAQ. This CDR3 region has 15 residues. The CDR3 sequence is CTSSLETGTFQPQHF. The CDR3 nucleotides read TGTACCAGCAGCTTGGAGACAGGGACCTTTCAGCCCCAGCATTTT.

This clonotype was counted only a few times. This chain links TRBV6-1 with TRBJ1-6; TRBD1 might be the D (6 bases). CDR1 and CDR2 from the germline V gene are MNHNS and SASEGT. The CDR3 contains 17 residues. The V end lost 7 bases, the J end lost 0 bases, and 16 bases lay between the germline ends. The CDR3 loop reads CASMIDRPSSYNSPLHF. The CDR3, as DNA: TGTGCCAGCATGATTGACAGGCCGAGCTCCTATAATTCACCCCTCCACTTT.

The J gene is TRBJ2-5, the V gene TRBV25-1; the D gene is possibly TRBD1 (6 bases). This CDR3 is 15 amino acids long. CDR1 MGHDK and CDR2 SYGVNS come from the germline V gene. V lost 3 bases and J lost 5, with 16 bases in between. The CDR3 region has the DNA TGTGCCAGCAGTGAGATTCAGGGGATCGGGGAGACCCAGTACTTC. Translated, it gives CASSEIQGIGETQYF.

There are a few counts of this clonotype. This sequence joins TRBV7-9 and TRBJ1-4; 7 bases are shared with TRBD1. J gave up 7 bases and V 8 bases, and 13 bases lay outside the gene matches. Germline V CDR1 and CDR2: SEHNR, FQNEAQ (reference sequence). The CDR3 contains 15 residues. The CDR3, as DNA: TGTGCCAGCCTCCGACAGGGAACAGCCTCTGAAAAACTGTTTTTT. It translates to CASLRQGTASEKLFF.

The chain employs TRBV28 and TRBJ2-1; 16 bases match TRBD2. This CDR3 has 16 residues. Germline CDR1 is MDHEN and CDR2 is SYDVKM. The ends lost 5 bases at V and 9 bases at J; junction bases unmatched: 7. CDR3 coding DNA: TGTGCCAGCAGTACCTCCGGGACTAGCGGGGGGGTTGAGCAGTTCTTC. Encoded protein: CASSTSGTSGGVEQFF.

This rearrangement joins TRBV6-6 to TRBJ1-1, with a possible D match to TRBD1 (5 bases). CDR1 and CDR2 from the germline V gene are MNHNY and SVGAGI (reference sequence). The CDR3 is made up of 15 amino acids. V was cut by 5 bases and J by 3 bases, with 16 bases left in between. As DNA, the CDR3 is TGTGCCAGCAGTCCCTCGGCGTTGGGGCACACTGAAGCTTTCTTT. Translating gives CASSPSALGHTEAFF.

This clonotype was counted ten times or more. The rearrangement joins TRBV7-8 to TRBJ2-5; the D call may be TRBD1 or TRBD2 (5 bases each). Germline V CDR1 and CDR2: SGHVS, FQNEAQ. Trimming removed 3 bases at V and 2 bases at J, with 10 bases between. The CDR3 totals 14 residues. In nucleotides, the CDR3 is TGTGCCAGCAGCTTTCCGGGGCAGCAAGAGACCCAGTACTTC. This sequence encodes CASSFPGQQETQYF.

The rearrangement uses TRBV10-3 and TRBJ2-3, with TRBD2 identical over 7 bases. In germline, CDR1 is ENHRY, CDR2 SYGVKD. The CDR3 consists of 16 residues. The ends lost 4 bases at V and 0 bases at J; junction bases unmatched: 7. DNA for the CDR3: TGTGCCATCAGTGCCCCACTTAGCGGGAGCACAGATACGCAGTATTTT. Translated, it gives CAISAPLSGSTDTQYF.

The chain employs TRBV27 and TRBJ1-4; 9 bases line up with TRBD1. The CDR3 spans 17 residues. Germline V lookup: CDR1 MNHEY, CDR2 SMNVEV (reference sequence). After removal of 4 bases from V and 0 bases from J, the junction contained 6 bases not matched to a gene. The CDR3 region is CASSSYRQGATNEKLFF. The DNA for the CDR3 is TGTGCCAGCAGTTCATACCGACAGGGGGCAACTAATGAAAAACTGTTTTTT.

The gene calls are TRBV6-2 or TRBV6-3 and TRBJ1-5, with unresolved D. CDR1 and CDR2 (germline): MNHEY, SVGEGT. The CDR3 sequence is 14 residues long. Trimming removed 2 bases from V and 1 base from J, with 6 bases in between. CDR3 sequence: CASSYGISNQPQHF. The CDR3 coding sequence is TGTGCCAGCAGTTACGGGATAAGCAATCAGCCCCAGCATTTT.

V and J are TRBV20-1 and TRBJ2-3, with TRBD2 matching 12 bases. Trimming took 3 bases from V and 0 from J; bases not matched to a gene: 4. CDR1 is DFQATT, CDR2 SNEGSKA, per germline (reference sequence). This CDR3 region has 16 residues. The CDR3 is CSASPGLAGSTDTQYF. CDR3 bases: TGCAGTGCTAGCCCCGGACTAGCGGGGAGCACAGATACGCAGTATTTT.

The rearrangement uses TRBV19 and TRBJ1-5; D possibly corresponds to TRBD1 (6 bases). The CDR3 has 13 residues. With 7 bases removed from V and 3 bases from J, the gap between germline ends came to 10 bases. Germline CDR1 reads LNHDA; CDR2 reads SQIVND (reference sequence). The CDR3 loop reads CASKGDYNQPQHF. The CDR3 DNA reads as TGTGCCAGTAAGGGGGATTACAATCAGCCCCAGCATTTT.

The rearrangement links TRBV27 to TRBJ1-1; 9 bases match TRBD1. V shed 6 bases, J shed 6 bases, and the junction held 5 bases outside the gene matches. Germline CDR1 MNHEY, CDR2 SMNVEV (reference sequence). This CDR3 spans 13 amino acids. CDR3: CASRGDRESEAFF. In DNA form, the CDR3 reads TGTGCCAGCAGGGGGGACAGGGAGTCTGAAGCTTTCTTT.